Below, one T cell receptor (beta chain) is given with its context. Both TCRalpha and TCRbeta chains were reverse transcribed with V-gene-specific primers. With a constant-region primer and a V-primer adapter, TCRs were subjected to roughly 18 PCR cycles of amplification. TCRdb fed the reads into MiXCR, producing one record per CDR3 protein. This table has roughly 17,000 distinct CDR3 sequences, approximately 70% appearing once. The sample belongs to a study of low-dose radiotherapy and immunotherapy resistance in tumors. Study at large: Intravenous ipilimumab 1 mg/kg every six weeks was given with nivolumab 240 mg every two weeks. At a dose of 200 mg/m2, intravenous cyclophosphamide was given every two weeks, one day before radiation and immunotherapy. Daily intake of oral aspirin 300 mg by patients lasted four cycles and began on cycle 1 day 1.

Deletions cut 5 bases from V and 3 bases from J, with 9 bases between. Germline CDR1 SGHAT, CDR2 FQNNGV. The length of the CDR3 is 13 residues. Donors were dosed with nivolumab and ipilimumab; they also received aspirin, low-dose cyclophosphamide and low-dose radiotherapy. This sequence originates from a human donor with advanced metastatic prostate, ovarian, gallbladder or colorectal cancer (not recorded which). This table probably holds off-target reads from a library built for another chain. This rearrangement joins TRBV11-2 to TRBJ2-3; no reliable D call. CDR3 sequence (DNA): TGTGCCAGCAGCCAAGGGCATACAGATACGCAGTATTTT. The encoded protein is CASSQGHTDTQYF.